This T cell receptor beta chain is drawn from a study of CD8+CD57+ T cells in acquired aplastic anemia. Patients included in sequencing had previously demonstrated CD8+CD57+ cell expansion by flow cytometry. The V and J ends lost 2 bases and 4 bases respectively, with 12 bases between them. The CDR3 sequence is 16 residues long. Per the germline V gene, CDR1 is MGHDK and CDR2 is SYGVNS. Findings and caveats of the study: Patients and controls were found to share about 31 CD8+ CDR3 sequences. Between the patient and control groups, CD8+ Simpson's diversity did not differ significantly.

CDR3 and TCR beta VDJ profiling relied on genomic DNA as the template. TCRdb used MiXCR to reprocess the reads, holding one entry per CDR3 protein. The table includes just over 450,000 distinct CDR3 sequences, about a third detected once. This clonotype was observed a single time. The antigen is unknown. Sequencing used sorted CD4+, CD8+, or CD8+CD57+ T cells (not recorded which) from PBMCs. The sequence was collected from a human donor with aplastic anemia. The rearrangement joins TRBV25-1 to TRBJ1-6; D may be TRBD1 (6 bases). The CDR3 DNA reads TGTGCCAGCAGTGAACCGGACAGCCTTTATAATTCACCCCTCCACTTT. It yields the protein CASSEPDSLYNSPLHF.